This T cell receptor (beta chain) emerged from a study of cytomegalovirus exposure and HLA in healthy donors. Broader study findings: Reported results showed that the classifier diagnosed cytomegalovirus status with high specificity and sensitivity.

The CDR3 is 15 amino acids. The V and J ends lost 0 bases and 0 bases respectively, with 12 bases between them. Germline V gives CDR1 SQVTM, CDR2 ANQGSEA. This clone was counted once. Its antigen is unidentified. PCR amplification relied on 60 Vbeta primers (plus 13 Jbeta primers). Per the study methods: Roughly 11 million shared chains were among about 80 million unique TCR beta chains counted in a later analysis. Generated by immunoSEQ multiplex PCR, the TCRdb table keeps only in-frame clones and is missing some. The D gene and trimming were derived from the DNA, and the V and J assignments and clone size from that table. Of 120,000 or so clones listed, roughly 82% were seen once; the top ten hold roughly 1.5%.

Sequenced sample: PBMCs. V is TRBV29-1 and J is TRBJ2-7; D remains ambiguous. The TCR sequence derives from a woman aged 18-35 years in good health and CMV-seronegative. Here the CDR3 DNA reads TGCAGCGTTGAAGAAAAGGCGCAGGCCTCCTACGAGCAGTACTTC. Amino acids: CSVEEKAQASYEQYF.